Listed below are T cell receptor beta chains from one sample, sequenced in a study of cytomegalovirus exposure and HLA in healthy donors. Measured with immunoSEQ multiplex PCR; TCRdb has only the in-frame clones, and not every one. Among roughly 120,000 clones listed, about 85% were seen once. What was sequenced was PBMCs. These TCRs come from a man between 18 and 35 years old in good health and CMV-seropositive. Each CDR3 is given with its conserved first and last residue. Fields, in order: CDR3 length, J gene, D gene, clone size, V gene, CDR3 protein, CDR3 DNA. D genes are given only for firm matches. Clone size, where shown, is once, few, many, or a class for clones that have expanded.

>14|TRBJ1-6|TRBD1|once|TRBV27
CASRVTGGRSPLHF
TGTGCCAGCAGGGTGACAGGGGGCCGATCACCCCTCCACTTT
>15|TRBJ2-7|TRBD1|NA|TRBV11-2
CASSTPGQGTYEQYF
TGTGCCAGCAGCACACCGGGACAGGGAACCTACGAGCAGTACTTC
>13|TRBJ1-2|TRBD1|once|TRBV28
CASSPQDRGGYTF
TGTGCCAGCAGTCCCCAGGACAGGGGTGGCTACACCTTC
>16|TRBJ1-2|TRBD1|NA|TRBV11-2
CASSSHGQGRNYGYTF
TGTGCCAGCAGCTCCCATGGACAGGGGCGAAACTATGGCTACACCTTC
>11|TRBJ2-7|NA|NA|TRBV4-1
CASSQEGGQYF
TGCGCCAGCAGCCAAGAAGGCGGGCAGTACTTC
>13|TRBJ1-5|NA|NA|TRBV27
CASSPRGNQPQHF
TGTGCCAGCAGTCCCCGTGGCAATCAGCCCCAGCATTTT
>12|TRBJ2-3|NA|once|TRBV7-2
CASSLNLDTQYF
TGTGCCAGCAGCCTAAACTTAGATACGCAGTATTTT
>14|TRBJ1-2|TRBD1|few|TRBV27
CASSPRGQDYGYTF
TGTGCCAGCAGTCCCCGGGGACAGGACTATGGCTACACCTTC
>17|TRBJ1-5|NA|NA|TRBV4-1
CASSQELGQGKWRPQHF
TGCGCCAGCAGCCAAGAATTAGGCCAGGGAAAGTGGCGGCCCCAGCATTTT
>12|TRBJ1-2|NA|NA|TRBV5-1
CASSVGANGYTF
TGCGCCAGCAGCGTTGGGGCCAATGGCTACACCTTC
>14|TRBJ2-5|NA|NA|TRBV15
CATSRDREGETQYF
TGTGCCACCAGCAGAGACAGGGAAGGGGAGACCCAGTACTTC
>15|TRBJ2-6|TRBD1|NA|TRBV5-1
CASRLDRSGANVLTF
TGCGCCAGCAGATTGGACAGGTCTGGGGCCAACGTCCTGACTTTC
>14|TRBJ1-6|NA|NA|TRBV28
CASSFGTFNSPLHF
TGTGCCAGCAGCTTCGGGACATTTAATTCACCCCTCCACTTT
>15|TRBJ2-1|TRBD2|NA|TRBV13
CASRSTSGGYNEQFF
TGTGCCAGCAGGTCTACTAGCGGGGGCTACAATGAGCAGTTCTTC
>16|TRBJ1-1|NA|NA|TRBV5-1
CASSFSPAGVTAEAFF
TGCGCCAGCAGCTTCTCTCCGGCAGGGGTAACGGCTGAAGCTTTCTTT
>14|TRBJ1-5|TRBD1|NA|TRBV6-6
CASSGTGTNQPQHF
TGTGCCAGCAGTGGGACAGGGACTAATCAGCCCCAGCATTTT
>17|TRBJ2-3|TRBD2|NA|TRBV29-1
CSVESTGLAGVGDTQYF
TGCAGCGTTGAGTCTACGGGACTAGCGGGGGTTGGAGATACGCAGTATTTT
>12|TRBJ1-2|NA|NA|TRBV9
CASRGGAYGYTF
TGTGCCAGCAGGGGGGGAGCCTATGGCTACACCTTC
>16|TRBJ1-1|TRBD1|NA|TRBV27
CASSSRGQASGTEAFF
TGTGCCAGCAGTTCCCGCGGACAGGCGTCTGGCACTGAAGCTTTCTTT
>14|TRBJ1-3|TRBD1|NA|TRBV28
CASRGTGAGNTIYF
TGTGCCAGCAGGGGTACAGGGGCGGGAAACACCATATATTTT
>14|TRBJ2-7|TRBD1|once|TRBV4-1
CASSHRDRDYEQYF
TGCGCCAGCAGCCACCGGGACAGGGACTACGAGCAGTACTTC
>14|TRBJ2-3|TRBD2|NA|TRBV6-4
CASSESAGVDTQYF
TGTGCCAGCAGTGAGTCTGCGGGGGTCGATACGCAGTATTTT
>16|TRBJ2-7|NA|NA|TRBV7-9
CASSLAREWDFYEQYF
TGTGCCAGCAGCTTAGCTCGGGAATGGGACTTCTACGAGCAGTACTTC
>13|TRBJ2-7|NA|once|TRBV11-2
CASSPALSYEQYF
TGTGCCAGCAGCCCCGCGCTCTCCTACGAGCAGTACTTC
>17|TRBJ2-6|TRBD1|NA|TRBV19
CASSGRGRFLGANVLTF
TGTGCCAGTAGTGGTAGGGGGCGCTTCCTTGGGGCCAACGTCCTGACTTTC
>17|TRBJ1-2|NA|NA|TRBV15
CATSRGKGQGYRDGYTF
TGTGCCACCAGCAGAGGTAAAGGACAAGGGTATAGGGATGGCTACACCTTC
>13|TRBJ2-5|NA|NA|TRBV18
CASSPEGRETQYF
TGTGCCAGCTCACCAGAGGGGAGGGAGACCCAGTACTTC